This passage covers 30 T cell receptor beta chains from one sample sequenced in a study of tumor-infiltrating lymphocytes in primary liver carcinoma. Unsorted whole blood yielded blood RNA, and germline DNA was extracted as well. Using a constant-region primer together with ProtoScript II reverse transcriptase, TCR beta cDNA was made from roughly 500 ng of total RNA. Libraries for TCR beta were built through three nested multiplex PCR rounds, which together made up a slightly modified ARM-PCR procedure. TRBV1-TRBV30 forward primers paired with a C-beta reverse primer were used in the first two PCR rounds, which ran approximately 10 cycles each. A single record per CDR3 protein comes from TCRdb applying MiXCR to the multiplex PCR reads. The sample gives over 250,000 distinct CDR3 sequences, about three fifths of which show up once; about a sixth is in the top ten. The sample taken for sequencing was peripheral blood. These receptors were obtained from a woman in her 30s with primary liver carcinoma and hepatitis B virus infection.

Of note for this clonotype: A read error may produce the germline difference seen at one junction end. This chain's CDR3 is CASSLDRQVGRQVF. CDR3 nucleotides: TGTGCCAGCAGCTTAGATCGCCAAGTCGGACGTCAGGTATTT. The chain links TRBV11-2 to TRBJ2-3; D remains ambiguous. From germline, CDR1 is SGHAT and CDR2 FQNNGV. The CDR3 spans 14 residues.

Written as DNA, the CDR3 is TGCGCCAGCAACTCCCCAGGAGCGGACCTACGGAACGAGCAGTTCTTC. Translated: CASNSPGADLRNEQFF. The V call is TRBV5-1, the J call TRBJ2-1, with a possible D match to TRBD2 (5 bases). The CDR3 has 16 amino acids. The germline V gene encodes CDR1 SGHRS and CDR2 YFSETQ. The ends were cut back, 6 bases at V and 10 bases at J, with 26 bases in the middle.

About this clonotype: A much more abundant neighbour one base away suggests this may be a read error. V and J are TRBV12-3 or TRBV12-4 and TRBJ2-7, with a possible D match to TRBD2 (5 bases). The CDR3 has 13 residues. The CDR3 reads CASSLRASYEQHF. CDR3 bases: TGTGCCAGCAGTTTACGGGCTAGCTACGAGCAGCACTTC.

As to this clonotype: This may be a read error: a much more frequent sequence differs by one nucleotide. The V and J genes are TRBV12-3 or TRBV12-4 and TRBJ1-5; TRBD1 matches at 8 bases. The CDR3 is 14 residues long. Here the CDR3 DNA reads TGTGCCATCAGTTTGGGGGTGATGAGCAGGGGGCGGCATTTT. Translating gives CAISLGVMSRGRHF.

A remark on this clonotype: This may arise from a read error, as a much more abundant clone is one base away. The chain carries TRBV4-1 and TRBJ2-1; D may be TRBD2 (5 bases). CDR1 and CDR2 (germline): MGHRA, YSYEKL. Trimming took off 4 bases at V and 7 bases at J, with 17 bases between the two ends. The CDR3 consists of 15 residues. The CDR3 spells CASSPHTRAHNEQFF. The CDR3 bases are TGCGCCAGCAGCCCTCATACGCGGGCCCATAATGAGCAGTTCTTC.

This clonotype was seen ten or more times. This rearrangement joins TRBV6-1 to TRBJ2-7; 8 positions match TRBD1. Unmatched junction bases numbered 4, after V lost 1 base and J lost 2 bases. CDR1 MNHNS and CDR2 SASEGT come from the germline V gene. The CDR3 spans 15 residues. Here the CDR3 DNA reads TGTGCCAGCAGTGAAGGGGGGACAGGAACCTACGAGCAGTACTTC. It translates to CASSEGGTGTYEQYF.

As concerns this clonotype: At one end, the junction sequence differs from germline, possibly due to a read error. The chain combines TRBV11-2 with TRBJ2-2, with a possible D match to TRBD2 (6 bases). This CDR3 is built from 14 residues. The V gene's germline CDR1 is SGHAT and CDR2 FQNNGV. CDR3 sequence reads: CASSSGLNTGELLF. The CDR3 DNA reads TGTGCCAGCAGTTCTGGACTAAACACCGGGGAGCTGTTATTT.

With regard to this clonotype: This likely comes from a read error, as the CDR3 has no conserved phenylalanine or tryptophan at its end. This chain joins TRBV5-5 and TRBJ2-2, with D unclear. This CDR3 spans 15 amino acids. V lost 0 bases, J lost 4 bases, and 10 bases lay in between. CDR1 and CDR2 from the germline V gene are SGHKS and YYEKEE (reference sequence). Written as DNA, the CDR3 is TGTGCCAGCAGCTTGGTATTAGTAAGCACCGGGGAGCTGTTTTTA. Translated: CASSLVLVSTGELFL.

With regard to this clonotype: It may be a read error: a sequence one base away is much more abundant. The V call is TRBV6-2 or TRBV6-3, the J call TRBJ2-1; D is possibly TRBD2 (5 bases). The germline CDR1 and CDR2 sequences are MNHEY and SVGEGT. This CDR3 is built from 16 residues. Trimming shortened V by 8 bases and J by 9 bases, and 26 bases separated the two germline ends. CDR3 coding DNA: TGTGCCAGCGGTTCCCTAGCCGGCGGGCTTTTTTTTGAGCAGTTCTTC. Amino acid sequence: CASGSLAGGLFFEQFF.

The chain has TRBV5-1 and TRBJ2-2; TRBD1 aligns across 7 bases. Germline V gene sequence: CDR1 SGHRS, CDR2 YFSETQ. The ends lost 2 bases at V and 5 bases at J; junction bases unmatched: 6. This CDR3 is built from 15 residues. The CDR3 DNA is TGCGCCAGCAGCTTACAGGGGTCGGGGACCGGGGAGCTGTTTTTT. Translated: CASSLQGSGTGELFF.

This clonotype was seen once. This chain joins TRBV11-2 and TRBJ2-7; D may be TRBD1 or TRBD2 (5 bases each). Germline CDR1 SGHAT, CDR2 FQNNGV. CDR3 size: 15 residues. Trimming removed 10 bases at V and 4 bases at J, with 23 bases between. Here the CDR3 DNA reads TGTGCCATTACCCACTGGGGACGAGGTCGTTACGAGCAGTACTTC. It specifies CAITHWGRGRYEQYF. The whole variable domain, filled in from reference TRBV11-2 and TRBJ2-7, reads EAGVAQSPRYKIIEKRQSVAFWCNPISGHATLYWYQQILGQGPKLLIQFQNNGVVDDSQLPKDRFSAERLKGVDSTLKIQPAKLEDSAVYLCAITHWGRGRYEQYFGPGTRLTVT.

This clonotype came up once. This chain joins TRBV12-3 or TRBV12-4 and TRBJ1-1; D may be TRBD1 (6 bases). Trimming stripped 8 bases from V and 3 bases from J, with 13 bases between. This CDR3 is 13 amino acids long. CDR3 in DNA: TGTGCCAGCGGCGGGGGGCGGGACACTGAAGCTTTCTTT. This sequence encodes CASGGGRDTEAFF.

In regard to this clonotype: One junction end disagrees with the germline gene, perhaps due to a read error. V is TRBV29-1 and J is TRBJ1-1; 8 nucleotides line up with TRBD1. Germline loops: CDR1 SQVTM, CDR2 ANQGSEA. This CDR3 spans 11 amino acids. Here the CDR3 reads CSVRQGPEVFF. CDR3 DNA: TGCAGCGTCAGACAGGGGCCAGAAGTTTTCTTT.

The gene calls are TRBV24-1 and TRBJ2-1; D tentatively fits TRBD1 or TRBD2 (6 bases each). Trimming pared 7 bases from V and 7 bases from J, leaving 7 bases between. This CDR3 has 11 amino acids. The germline gives CDR1 KGHDR, CDR2 SFDVKD. The CDR3 region is CATRGGNEQFF. The CDR3 DNA sequence: TGTGCCACCAGAGGGGGGAATGAGCAGTTCTTC.

The chain uses TRBV14 and TRBJ2-5; a possible D gene is TRBD1 (5 bases). Germline CDR1 is SGHDN and CDR2 is FVKESK. The CDR3 loop spans 15 amino acids. Trimming cost V 6 bases and J 4 bases, with 18 bases left between them. The CDR3 region has the DNA TGTGCCAGCAGATCTACAGCCCAAAGGGGAGAGACCCAGTACTTC. This encodes CASRSTAQRGETQYF. Using reference TRBV14 and TRBJ2-5 for the parts outside the CDR3, the full variable domain is EAGVTQFPSHSVIEKGQTVTLRCDPISGHDNLYWYRRVMGKEIKFLLHFVKESKQDESGMPNNRFLAERTGGTYSTLKVQPAELEDSGVYFCASRSTAQRGETQYFGPGTRLLVL.

The chain carries TRBV28 and TRBJ2-7; a weak D match, TRBD2 (5 bases). The CDR3 has 14 residues. Germline assignment: CDR1 MDHEN and CDR2 SYDVKM. Trimming cost V 6 bases and J 3 bases, with 15 bases left between them. CDR3 residues: CASSTAPGIYEQYF. The CDR3 DNA sequence: TGTGCCAGCAGCACCGCCCCGGGGATCTACGAGCAGTACTTC.

This clonotype came up many times. The chain links TRBV11-3 to TRBJ2-3; D is perhaps TRBD2 (6 bases). The CDR3 is made up of 13 amino acids. Trimming removed 4 bases from V and 8 bases from J, with 13 bases in between. From germline, CDR1 is SGHNT and CDR2 YENEEA. The CDR3 loop reads CASSSPLGGTQYF. CDR3 bases: TGTGCCAGCAGCTCGCCTCTCGGGGGTACGCAGTATTTT. Filled out from reference TRBV11-3 and TRBJ2-3, the complete variable domain reads EAGVVQSPRYKIIEKKQPVAFWCNPISGHNTLYWYLQNLGQGPELLIRYENEEAVDDSQLPKDRFSAERLKGVDSTLKIQPAELGDSAVYLCASSSPLGGTQYFGPGTRLTVL.

With respect to this clonotype: Mismatch with germline at one junction end may stem from a read error. This chain joins TRBV6-1 and TRBJ1-6; D not resolved. Germline CDR1 MNHNS, CDR2 SASEGT. The CDR3 spans 15 residues. CDR3 in amino acids: CASRPGLNYNSPLYF. The DNA of the CDR3 is TGTGCCAGCAGGCCGGGTCTCAACTATAATTCACCCCTCTACTTT.

The rearrangement uses TRBV6-5 and TRBJ2-5; D uncertain. Trimming left V 10 bases short and J 1 base short, with 13 bases between. Germline CDR1 and CDR2: MNHEY and SVGAGI. The CDR3 spans 13 residues. DNA for the CDR3: TGTGCCATCGGAAAAACAGTCCAAGAGACCCAGTACTTC. Amino acid sequence: CAIGKTVQETQYF.

This chain uses TRBV6-6 with TRBJ2-1; D uncertain. The CDR3 is 12 amino acids. Trimming removed 9 bases from V and 4 bases from J, with 10 bases in between. The germline V gene has CDR1 MNHNY and CDR2 SVGAGI (reference sequence). The CDR3 sequence: CASTTGYNEQFF. CDR3 nucleotide sequence: TGTGCCAGTACGACCGGATACAATGAGCAGTTCTTC.

A word on this clonotype: This could be a read error, since a much larger clone is one nucleotide away. This chain connects TRBV29-1 to TRBJ1-1; D might be TRBD1 (5 bases). The CDR3 spans 13 residues. The V gene's germline CDR1 is SQVTM and CDR2 ANQGSEA. The CDR3: CRVTGTLAVGAFF. The CDR3 coding sequence is TGCCGCGTTACCGGGACGCTCGCGGTCGGGGCTTTCTTT.

The V gene is TRBV7-9, the J gene TRBJ2-1; 12 nucleotides align to TRBD2. This CDR3 contains 16 residues. The germline gives CDR1 SEHNR, CDR2 FQNEAQ (reference sequence). With V trimmed by 5 bases and J by 9 bases, 11 bases remained unmatched. The CDR3 is CASSPAGTSGWAEQFF. In nucleotides, the CDR3 is TGTGCCAGCAGCCCGGCCGGGACTAGCGGGTGGGCTGAGCAGTTCTTC.

Details on this clonotype: This could be a read error, since a much larger clone is one nucleotide away. V is TRBV29-1 and J is TRBJ2-3, with TRBD2 matching over 13 bases. This CDR3 contains 16 residues. Germline CDR1 reads SQVTM; CDR2 reads ANQGSEA. This CDR3 reads CIVGTSGMGGTDTQYF. The CDR3 DNA is TGCATCGTTGGGACTAGCGGGATGGGTGGCACAGATACGCAGTATTTT.

With respect to this clonotype: Possible read error: a much larger clone is one base away. V is TRBV4-1 and J is TRBJ1-1; D is unclear. CDR1 and CDR2 (germline): MGHRA, YSYEKL. The V end was cut by 4 bases, the J end by 4 bases, with 13 bases between. There are 14 residues in the CDR3. The DNA for the CDR3 is TGCGCCAGCAGCCGCCACTCGGGGAGCACTGAAGCTTTCTTT. This gives the protein CASSRHSGSTEAFF.

This clonotype showed up many times. The V gene is TRBV12-3 or TRBV12-4, the J gene TRBJ1-3, with D possibly TRBD1 on 6 matching bases. This CDR3 is built from 14 residues. Trimming stripped 5 bases from V and 1 base from J, with 9 bases between. The CDR3 spells CASSRTESGNTIYF. CDR3 sequence (DNA): TGTGCCAGCAGTAGGACAGAGTCTGGAAACACCATATATTTT.

Only a few counts were recorded for this clonotype. The chain combines TRBV6-1 with TRBJ2-1; 10 bases are a match to TRBD2. V shed 2 bases and J 2 bases; nucleotides not matched to a gene: 6. The CDR3 runs to 17 residues. Looked up from germline, CDR1 is MNHNS and CDR2 is SASEGT. The CDR3 is CASSEQGGLATYNEQFF. CDR3 DNA sequence: TGTGCCAGCAGTGAACAGGGGGGACTAGCGACCTACAATGAGCAGTTCTTC.

About this clonotype itself: A much larger clone lies a single base off, so this may be a read error. V is TRBV29-1 and J is TRBJ2-1; 9 nucleotides match TRBD2. The CDR3 sequence is 20 residues long. Germline CDR1 is SQVTM and CDR2 is ANQGSEA. V dropped 1 base and J dropped 7; count of bases not matched to a gene: 23. CDR3 residues: CSVEGPGREESGGYLNEQFF. Here the CDR3 DNA reads TGCAGCGTTGAAGGTCCAGGCCGGGAAGAGAGCGGGGGGTACCTGAATGAGCAGTTCTTC.

As for this clonotype: One end of the junction fails to match germline, which may point to a read error. V and J are TRBV12-5 and TRBJ1-1; no definite D call. The CDR3 length is 17 residues. Germline V gives CDR1 LGHNT, CDR2 FRNRAP. CDR3 sequence: CAGGISKFLLPTTEAFF. The CDR3 DNA reads as TGTGCTGGTGGTATATCGAAATTTTTGTTACCAACAACTGAGGCTTTCTTT.

The V call is TRBV4-1, the J call TRBJ2-4; tentative D call: TRBD2 (6 bases). Germline values: CDR1 MGHRA, CDR2 YSYEKL. The CDR3 is 15 residues long. The CDR3 nucleotides are TGCGCTAGCGGCCAAGATCGGCTACCCCAAAACATTCAGTACTTC. Translated: CASGQDRLPQNIQYF.

As regards this clonotype: A much larger clone is a single base away; this may be a read error. The chain has TRBV12-3 or TRBV12-4 and TRBJ2-7; 9 nucleotides agree with TRBD1. This CDR3 contains 14 residues. The DNA of the CDR3 is TGTGCCAACAGTTACGGGACAGGGTTTTACGAGCAGTACTTC. Amino acids: CANSYGTGFYEQYF.